This is a list of T cell receptor beta chains from one sample in a study of blood T cells in healthy people across ages. TCRdb reanalysed the 5' RACE reads using MiXCR and keeps one entry per CDR3 protein. The sample shows 870,000 or so distinct CDR3 sequences, less than 35% of them seen only once. The material sequenced was blood. The origin of the receptors is a woman aged 80 or over in good health. The CDR3 runs from the conserved cysteine through the conserved F or W. A D gene is named only where the DNA matches it firmly. Rows give clone size only sometimes, using once, few, many, or a class for an expanded clone.

TRBD2,TRBJ2-5,.,TRBV6-5,CASSYLAGGGKTQYF,TGTGCCAGCAGTTACCTAGCGGGGGGGGGAAAGACCCAGTACTTC
TRBD1,TRBJ2-5,.,TRBV28,CACSEDRALQETQYF,TGTGCCTGCAGTGAGGACAGGGCCCTCCAAGAGACCCAGTACTTC
TRBD1,TRBJ1-2,.,TRBV6-5,CASNGGGQGYYGYTF,TGTGCCAGCAACGGCGGGGGACAGGGGTACTATGGCTACACCTTC
.,TRBJ2-5,many,TRBV24-1,CATSRQQETQYF,TGTGCCACCAGCAGGCAGCAAGAGACCCAGTACTTC
.,TRBJ2-7,.,TRBV6-1,CACSDEFVGAYEQYF,TGTGCCTGCAGCGATGAGTTTGTTGGAGCCTACGAGCAGTACTTC
.,TRBJ2-1,many,TRBV7-2,CASSLARTDNEQFF,TGTGCCAGCAGCTTAGCAAGGACGGACAATGAGCAGTTCTTC
.,TRBJ1-2,many,TRBV6-5,CASRPDRFYGYTF,TGTGCCAGCAGACCAGACAGGTTCTATGGCTACACCTTC
TRBD2,TRBJ2-5,few,TRBV6-2/TRBV6-3,CASRDLAGGQETQYF,TGTGCCAGCAGGGACCTAGCGGGGGGTCAAGAGACCCAGTACTTC
.,TRBJ1-1,many,TRBV6-2/TRBV6-3,CAIQTGTMNTEAFF,TGTGCCATCCAGACAGGTACTATGAACACTGAAGCTTTCTTT
.,TRBJ2-2,.,TRBV18,CASSPRVTGELFF,TGTGCCAGCTCACCAAGGGTCACCGGGGAGCTGTTTTTT
TRBD1,TRBJ1-5,many,TRBV10-3,CAISPDRGRTIHSNQPQHF,TGTGCCATCAGTCCAGACAGGGGCCGGACCATCCATAGCAATCAGCCCCAGCATTTT
TRBD2,TRBJ2-7,.,TRBV20-1,CSAYGLAGAGGEQYF,TGCAGTGCATACGGACTAGCGGGAGCAGGGGGCGAGCAGTACTTC
.,TRBJ1-6,.,TRBV25-1,CARVGPHWFNSPLHF,TGTGCCCGGGTTGGGCCCCACTGGTTTAATTCACCCCTCCACTTT
TRBD2,TRBJ2-4,many,TRBV6-1,CASSGPSQLAGEKYF,TGTGCCAGCAGTGGACCCTCTCAGCTAGCGGGGGAGAAGTACTTC
.,TRBJ2-2,.,TRBV3-1,CASSPTRGRATGELFF,TGTGCCAGCAGCCCCACTAGGGGGAGGGCTACCGGGGAGCTGTTTTTT
.,TRBJ1-1,many,TRBV12-3/TRBV12-4,CASSLGGASTEAFF,TGTGCCAGCAGTTTAGGGGGAGCGTCCACTGAAGCTTTCTTT
.,TRBJ1-2,many,TRBV6-1,CASNIDSPRGYTF,TGTGCCAGCAACATTGACTCTCCTCGGGGCTACACCTTC
.,TRBJ2-7,many,TRBV6-2/TRBV6-3,CASSRTTGSLIYEQYF,TGTGCCAGCAGCCGTACGACAGGCTCCCTAATCTACGAGCAGTACTTC
.,TRBJ2-3,.,TRBV7-2,CASSSEGGGWSDTQYF,TGTGCCAGCAGCTCCGAGGGGGGGGGATGGTCAGATACGCAGTATTTT
.,TRBJ1-5,many,TRBV5-5,CASSLQGSNQPQHF,TGTGCCAGCAGCTTGCAGGGGAGCAATCAGCCCCAGCATTTT
.,TRBJ1-1,.,TRBV4-3,CASSQGGGGSTEAFF,TGCGCCAGCAGCCAAGGAGGTGGGGGCAGCACTGAAGCTTTCTTT
.,TRBJ1-3,.,TRBV21-1,CASSTRYSGNTIYF,TGTGCCAGCAGTACAAGATACTCTGGAAACACCATATATTTT
.,TRBJ2-5,many,TRBV11-2,CASSLDVRVGRADGETQYF,TGTGCCAGCAGCTTAGATGTAAGAGTGGGACGAGCTGACGGGGAGACCCAGTACTTC
TRBD1,TRBJ2-2,few,TRBV29-1,CSADRGNTGELFF,TGCAGCGCGGACAGGGGGAACACCGGGGAGCTGTTTTTT
.,TRBJ2-7,.,TRBV29-1,CSVMTRQSYEQYF,TGCAGCGTTATGACTAGACAAAGCTACGAGCAGTACTTC
.,TRBJ2-1,many,TRBV7-2,CASSSGGGQYSKGQFF,TGTGCCAGCAGCTCTGGGGGTGGGCAGTACTCAAAGGGGCAGTTCTTC
.,TRBJ2-1,many,TRBV24-1,CATSMKSGVEQFF,TGTGCCACCAGTATGAAGTCCGGTGTTGAGCAGTTCTTC
.,TRBJ2-7,few,TRBV2,CASSGGRGLEQYF,TGTGCCAGCAGTGGGGGACGGGGGCTCGAGCAGTACTTC
TRBD1,TRBJ2-7,.,TRBV29-1,CSVGDRGRNEQYF,TGCAGCGTCGGGGACAGGGGAAGGAACGAGCAGTACTTC
.,TRBJ2-5,many,TRBV7-2,CASSPGSWGTQYF,TGTGCCAGCAGCCCCGGCAGCTGGGGGACCCAGTACTTC
.,TRBJ2-5,.,TRBV6-1,CASRDSNTLIQETQYF,TGTGCCAGCAGGGACAGTAACACCCTAATCCAAGAGACCCAGTACTTC
.,TRBJ2-3,many,TRBV20-1,CSARDGGAVMYTQYF,TGCAGTGCTAGAGATGGGGGGGCAGTTATGTATACGCAGTATTTT
.,TRBJ2-2,once,TRBV11-2,CASRRQSVDTGELFF,TGTGCCAGCAGACGACAGTCTGTGGACACCGGGGAGCTGTTTTTT
.,TRBJ1-2,many,TRBV12-3/TRBV12-4,CASSFSGPGAPTF,TGTGCCAGCAGTTTCTCTGGGCCAGGCGCTCCCACCTTC
.,TRBJ1-6,many,TRBV11-2,CASSLGPALHF,TGTGCCAGCAGCTTAGGCCCAGCCCTCCACTTT
.,TRBJ2-1,many,TRBV18,CASSPFGGLDEQFF,TGTGCCAGCTCACCCTTTGGGGGGCTCGATGAGCAGTTCTTC
TRBD2,TRBJ2-1,many,TRBV20-1,CSARAASGAYNEQFF,TGCAGTGCTAGAGCGGCTAGCGGGGCCTACAATGAGCAGTTCTTC
.,TRBJ1-2,.,TRBV7-9,CASSPDGRVLNYTF,TGTGCCAGCAGCCCCGACGGGAGGGTACTGAACTACACCTTC
.,TRBJ2-6,many,TRBV24-1,CATLDSGANVLTF,TGTGCCACCCTTGATTCTGGGGCCAACGTCCTGACTTTC
TRBD2,TRBJ2-1,.,TRBV2,CASRSAGGSYNEQFF,TGTGCCAGCAGATCAGCGGGGGGATCCTACAATGAGCAGTTCTTC
.,TRBJ2-7,.,TRBV6-2/TRBV6-3,CAGSLAESSYEQYF,TGTGCCGGCAGTTTAGCGGAGTCCTCCTACGAGCAGTACTTC
TRBD2,TRBJ2-1,once,TRBV5-1,CASSSEGGGYNEQFF,TGCGCCAGCAGCTCGGAGGGCGGGGGTTACAATGAGCAGTTCTTC
.,TRBJ2-4,many,TRBV6-5,CASSAYVYGVASNIQYF,TGTGCCAGCAGCGCTTATGTTTACGGGGTAGCATCAAACATTCAGTACTTC
.,TRBJ2-7,many,TRBV6-2/TRBV6-3,CASKRGLSSYEQYF,TGTGCCAGCAAAAGAGGACTCTCTAGTTACGAGCAGTACTTC
.,TRBJ1-5,.,TRBV25-1,CASSESGYGQPQHF,TGTGCCAGCAGTGAATCAGGGTATGGTCAGCCCCAGCATTTT
TRBD1,TRBJ1-1,.,TRBV7-2,CAGSLRTGANTEAFF,TGTGCCGGCAGCTTAAGGACAGGAGCTAACACTGAAGCTTTCTTT
.,TRBJ1-5,few,TRBV5-4,CASAKAGSNQPQHF,TGTGCCAGCGCCAAGGCGGGTAGCAATCAGCCCCAGCATTTT
.,TRBJ2-7,many,TRBV30,CASNRAGYEQYF,TGTGCCTCGAACAGGGCGGGCTACGAGCAGTACTTC
.,TRBJ2-7,many,TRBV7-2,CASSRTPYEQYF,TGTGCCAGCAGCCGGACCCCCTACGAGCAGTACTTC
.,TRBJ1-1,few,TRBV5-1,CASSFSGQVNPEAFF,TGCGCCAGCAGCTTTTCGGGACAAGTGAATCCTGAAGCTTTCTTT
.,TRBJ2-2,few,TRBV6-2/TRBV6-3,CASSYPFTGELFF,TGTGCCAGCAGTTACCCCTTCACCGGGGAGCTGTTTTTT
.,TRBJ1-1,few,TRBV20-1,CSARVRVKNTEAFF,TGCAGTGCTAGAGTAAGGGTAAAGAACACTGAAGCTTTCTTT
TRBD1,TRBJ1-1,few,TRBV25-1,CASSEYRKQGTEAFF,TGTGCCAGCAGTGAGTACCGGAAACAGGGGACCGAAGCTTTCTTT
TRBD2,TRBJ2-5,few,TRBV7-2,CASSPEGLADLREQYF,TGTGCCAGCAGCCCGGAGGGACTAGCTGACTTGAGGGAGCAGTACTTC
TRBD2,TRBJ2-1,.,TRBV28,CAIRTSGELYNEQFF,TGTGCCATTAGGACTAGCGGGGAGCTATACAATGAGCAGTTCTTC
TRBD2,TRBJ2-1,.,TRBV6-1,CASSEIGRSYNEQFF,TGTGCCAGCAGTGAAATCGGGAGGTCCTACAATGAGCAGTTCTTC
TRBD2,TRBJ2-5,many,TRBV20-1,CSARGPERGRYQETQYF,TGCAGTGCTAGAGGCCCAGAGCGGGGGAGGTACCAAGAGACCCAGTACTTC
TRBD1,TRBJ1-2,few,TRBV20-1,CSARGAGQGSGGYTF,TGCAGTGCTAGAGGGGCCGGACAGGGGTCAGGGGGCTACACCTTC
.,TRBJ1-1,.,TRBV5-1,CASSFQTGNTEAFF,TGCGCCAGCAGCTTCCAGACAGGGAACACTGAAGCTTTCTTT
TRBD1,TRBJ2-1,many,TRBV20-1,CSAGQGASEQFF,TGCAGTGCTGGACAGGGGGCTAGTGAGCAGTTCTTC